What follows is one TCR beta chain and its context. Source study methods: Reference gene primer amplification gave nucleated cell count estimates. This table comes from immunoSEQ multiplex PCR, and its TCRdb copy is limited to in-frame clones, with some not included. D and trimming come from the DNA, and the V and J calls and clone size come from that table. The sample has 130,000 or so clones, 75% to 90% seen once; the top ten hold approximately 20%. This sample is part of a study of blood T cell repertoires in COVID-19. On the study more broadly: Both acute and convalescent COVID-19 samples were obtained from the United States, Italy and Spain.

J was trimmed by 1 base and V by 4 bases; bases with no gene match: 4. Germline values: CDR1 SGHNT, CDR2 YYREEE (reference sequence). This CDR3 is built from 15 residues. The chain carries TRBV5-4 and TRBJ2-5; 10 nucleotides line up with TRBD2. The receptor comes from a woman aged 50 to 65 who had recovered from COVID-19. What was sequenced was peripheral blood. The CDR3 DNA sequence: TGTGCCAGCAGCCGGACTAGCGGTGCCCAAGAGACCCAGTACTTC. Protein: CASSRTSGAQETQYF.